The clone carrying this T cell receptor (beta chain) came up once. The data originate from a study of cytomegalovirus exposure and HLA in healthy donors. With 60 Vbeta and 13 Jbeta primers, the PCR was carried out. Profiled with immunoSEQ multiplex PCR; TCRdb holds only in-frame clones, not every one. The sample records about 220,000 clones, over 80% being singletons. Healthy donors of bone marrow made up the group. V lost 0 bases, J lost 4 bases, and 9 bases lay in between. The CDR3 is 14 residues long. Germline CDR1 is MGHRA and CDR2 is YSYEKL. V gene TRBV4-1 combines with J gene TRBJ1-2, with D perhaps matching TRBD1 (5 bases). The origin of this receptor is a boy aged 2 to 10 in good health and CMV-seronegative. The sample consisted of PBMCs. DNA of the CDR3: TGCGCCAGCAGCCAAGAGGGGCTGACCTATGGCTACACCTTC. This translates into CASSQEGLTYGYTF.